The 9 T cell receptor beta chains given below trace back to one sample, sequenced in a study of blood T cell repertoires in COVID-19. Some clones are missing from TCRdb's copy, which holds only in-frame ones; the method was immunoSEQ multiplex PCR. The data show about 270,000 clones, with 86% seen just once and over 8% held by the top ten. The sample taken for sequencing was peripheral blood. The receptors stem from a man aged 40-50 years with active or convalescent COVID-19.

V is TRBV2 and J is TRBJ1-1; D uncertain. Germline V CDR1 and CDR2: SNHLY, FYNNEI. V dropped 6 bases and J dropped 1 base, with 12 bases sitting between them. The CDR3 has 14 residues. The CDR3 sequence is CASSAGGRNTEAFF. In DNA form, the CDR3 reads TGTGCCAGCAGCGCTGGAGGTCGGAACACTGAAGCTTTCTTT.

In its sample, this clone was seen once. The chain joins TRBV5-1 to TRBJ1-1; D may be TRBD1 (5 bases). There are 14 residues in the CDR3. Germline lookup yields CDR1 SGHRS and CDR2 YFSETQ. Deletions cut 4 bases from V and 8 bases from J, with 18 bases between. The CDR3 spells CASSTLSQDSEAFF. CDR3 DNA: TGCGCCAGCAGCACCCTCTCACAGGATTCGGAAGCTTTCTTT.

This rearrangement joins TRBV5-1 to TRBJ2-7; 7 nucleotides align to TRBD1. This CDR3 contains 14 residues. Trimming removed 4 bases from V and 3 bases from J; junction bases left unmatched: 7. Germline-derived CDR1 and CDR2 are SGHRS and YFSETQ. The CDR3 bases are TGCGCCAGCAGCCCAGACAGGGCGGTCTACGAGCAGTACTTC. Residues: CASSPDRAVYEQYF.

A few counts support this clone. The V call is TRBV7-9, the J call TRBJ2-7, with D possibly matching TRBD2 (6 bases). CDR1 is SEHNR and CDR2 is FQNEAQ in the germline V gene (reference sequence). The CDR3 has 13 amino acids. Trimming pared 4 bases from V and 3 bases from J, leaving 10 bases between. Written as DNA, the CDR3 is TGTGCCAGCAGCTACATGGGGGGCTACGAGCAGTACTTC. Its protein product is CASSYMGGYEQYF.

The CDR3 is CASSSSGTGLSEAFF. The CDR3 DNA reads TGTGCCAGCAGTTCCTCAGGGACAGGGTTATCGGAAGCTTTCTTT. V usage is TRBV28 and J usage is TRBJ1-1, with TRBD1 matching 9 bases. The CDR3 is 15 amino acids. Germline loops: CDR1 MDHEN, CDR2 SYDVKM. V shed 4 bases, J shed 8 bases, and the junction held 11 bases outside the gene matches.

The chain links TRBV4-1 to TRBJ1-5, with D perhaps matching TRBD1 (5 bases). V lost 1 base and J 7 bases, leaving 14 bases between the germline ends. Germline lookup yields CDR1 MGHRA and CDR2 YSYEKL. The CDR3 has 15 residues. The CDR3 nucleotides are TGCGCCAGCAGCCAAGGGGGACCGCGGGACCAGCCCCAGCATTTT. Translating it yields CASSQGGPRDQPQHF.

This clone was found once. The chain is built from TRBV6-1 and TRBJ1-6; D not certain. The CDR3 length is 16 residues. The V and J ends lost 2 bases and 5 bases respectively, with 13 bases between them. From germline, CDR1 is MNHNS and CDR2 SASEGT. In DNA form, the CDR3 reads TGTGCCAGCAGTGAATGGAGTGAGGATCATAATTCACCCCTCCACTTT. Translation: CASSEWSEDHNSPLHF.

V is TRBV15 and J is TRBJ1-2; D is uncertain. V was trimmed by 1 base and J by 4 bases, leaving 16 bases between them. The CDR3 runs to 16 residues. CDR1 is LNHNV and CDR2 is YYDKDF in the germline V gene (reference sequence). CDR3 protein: CATSRGGSSRGYGYTF. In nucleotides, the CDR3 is TGTGCCACCAGCAGAGGAGGAAGTTCCCGAGGCTATGGCTACACCTTC.

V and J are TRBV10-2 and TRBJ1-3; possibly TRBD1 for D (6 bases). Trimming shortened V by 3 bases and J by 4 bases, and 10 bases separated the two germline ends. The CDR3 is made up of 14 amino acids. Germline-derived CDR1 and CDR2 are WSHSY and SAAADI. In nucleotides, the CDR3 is TGCGCCAGCAGTGAAGCAGGGGTAGGAAACACCATATATTTT. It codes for CASSEAGVGNTIYF.